This TCR beta chain was captured by sequencing in a study of shared clonotypes between healthy human individuals. An even split of each subset's genomic DNA across several immunoSEQ plates was performed. Clones were read by immunoSEQ multiplex PCR, and TCRdb kept only the in-frame ones, dropping some. The sample lists 2,100,000 or so clones, approximately 96% seen once, with around 0.13% in the top ten. Overall study findings and caveats: Approximately 4.9% of naive CD4 clonotypes were shared across a few donors. Memory subsets had estimated richness that was generally smaller than that of naive subsets.

In regard to this clone: Its target is not known. Different DNA sequences within this sample yield the same CDR3.

Trimming took 4 bases from V and 2 from J, leaving 6 bases between them. The CDR3 runs to 12 residues. Germline CDR1 is SGHNT and CDR2 is YYREEE (reference sequence). The genes are TRBV5-4 and TRBJ2-5; D is possibly TRBD2 (5 bases). The sequenced sample was naive CD4+ T cells sorted from blood. Subset reported: CD45RA+ positively selected. The TCR sequence derives from a man aged 18 to 29 in good health. The CDR3, as DNA: TGTGCCAGCAGCCCGGGGCAAGAGACCCAGTACTTC. Translated, it gives CASSPGQETQYF.